This T cell receptor (beta chain) was identified in a study of shared clonotypes between healthy human individuals. The assay was carried out at the deep level. Original handling: Junction-only sequences without quality scores came from ImmunoSEQ, so filtering differed. TCRdb keeps only in-frame clones here, not all; method: immunoSEQ multiplex PCR. The V and J calls and clone size come from that table; D and trimming were worked out from the DNA. The sample has 2.3 million or so clones, over 85% seen once; the top ten hold around 0.4%. Findings of the study overall: Genetic and exposure-history diversity was limited by the small donor number. Researchers sampled blood only, noting tissue repertoires likely differ.

As to this clone: Its antigen is currently unknown.

J lost 0 bases, V lost 0 bases, and 1 base had no gene match. Germline V gives CDR1 SGDLS, CDR2 YYNGEE. The CDR3 totals 15 residues. The V and J genes are TRBV9 and TRBJ2-5, with 8 bases aligning to TRBD2. The TCR was taken from a man aged 18 to 29 in good health. Some clones in this sample may be carry-over from other donors' samples. Material for sequencing was naive CD4+ T cells from PBMCs. This sample's subset: CD45RA+ positively selected. DNA for the CDR3: TGTGCCAGCAGCGTAGGCGGGGGGTACCAAGAGACCCAGTACTTC. Its translation is CASSVGGGYQETQYF.